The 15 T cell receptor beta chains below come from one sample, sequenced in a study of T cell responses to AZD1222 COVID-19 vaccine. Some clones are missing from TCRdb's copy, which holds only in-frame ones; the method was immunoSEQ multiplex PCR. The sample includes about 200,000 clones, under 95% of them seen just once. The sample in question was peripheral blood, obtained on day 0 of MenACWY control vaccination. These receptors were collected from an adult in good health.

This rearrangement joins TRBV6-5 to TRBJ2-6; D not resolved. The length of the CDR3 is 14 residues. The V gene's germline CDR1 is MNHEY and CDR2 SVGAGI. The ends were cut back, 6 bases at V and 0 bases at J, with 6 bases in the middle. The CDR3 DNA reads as TGTGCCAGCAGAGTTTACTCTGGGGCCAACGTCCTGACTTTC. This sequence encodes CASRVYSGANVLTF.

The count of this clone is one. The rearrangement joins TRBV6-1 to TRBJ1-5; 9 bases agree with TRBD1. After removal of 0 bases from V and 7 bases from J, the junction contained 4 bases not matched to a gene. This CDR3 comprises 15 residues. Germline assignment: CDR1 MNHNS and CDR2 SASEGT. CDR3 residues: CASSEATGGRQPQHF. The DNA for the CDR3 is TGTGCCAGCAGTGAAGCCACAGGGGGCCGGCAGCCCCAGCATTTT.

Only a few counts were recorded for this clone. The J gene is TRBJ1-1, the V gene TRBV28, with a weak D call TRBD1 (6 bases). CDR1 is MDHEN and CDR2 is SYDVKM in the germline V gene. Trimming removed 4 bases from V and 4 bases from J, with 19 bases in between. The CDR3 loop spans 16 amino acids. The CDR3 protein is CASSSSLQGEGTEAFF. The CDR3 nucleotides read TGTGCCAGCAGTTCTAGTTTACAGGGAGAGGGCACTGAAGCTTTCTTT.

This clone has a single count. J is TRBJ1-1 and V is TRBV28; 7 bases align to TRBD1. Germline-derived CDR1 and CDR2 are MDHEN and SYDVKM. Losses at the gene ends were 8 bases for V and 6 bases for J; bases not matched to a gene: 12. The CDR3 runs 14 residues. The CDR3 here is CASRSPQGGSEAFF. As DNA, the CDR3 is TGTGCCAGCCGCTCCCCTCAGGGGGGATCTGAAGCTTTCTTT.

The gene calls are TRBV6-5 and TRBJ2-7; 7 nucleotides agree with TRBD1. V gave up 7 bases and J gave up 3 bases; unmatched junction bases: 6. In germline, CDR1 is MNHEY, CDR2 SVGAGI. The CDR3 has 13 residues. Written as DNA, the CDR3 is TGTGCCAGCACCCCCGGGGACAGCTACGAGCAGTACTTC. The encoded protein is CASTPGDSYEQYF.

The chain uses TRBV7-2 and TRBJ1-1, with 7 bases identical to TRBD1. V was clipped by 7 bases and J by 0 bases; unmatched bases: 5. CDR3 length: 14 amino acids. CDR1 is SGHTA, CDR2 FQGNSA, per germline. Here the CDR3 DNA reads TGTGCCAGCATACGGGACAGAGTGAACACTGAAGCTTTCTTT. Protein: CASIRDRVNTEAFF.

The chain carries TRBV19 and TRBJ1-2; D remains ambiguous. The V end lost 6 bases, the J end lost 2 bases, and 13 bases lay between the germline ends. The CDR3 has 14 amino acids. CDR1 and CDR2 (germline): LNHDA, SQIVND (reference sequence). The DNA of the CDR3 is TGTGCCAGTAGACCCACGGACGGGAACTATGGCTACACCTTC. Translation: CASRPTDGNYGYTF.

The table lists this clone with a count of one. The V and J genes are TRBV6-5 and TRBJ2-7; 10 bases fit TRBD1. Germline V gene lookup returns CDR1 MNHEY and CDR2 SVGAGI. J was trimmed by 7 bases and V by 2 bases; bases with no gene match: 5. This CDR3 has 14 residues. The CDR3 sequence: CASSYDRGLSEQYF. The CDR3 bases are TGTGCCAGCAGTTACGACAGGGGGCTAAGTGAGCAGTACTTC.

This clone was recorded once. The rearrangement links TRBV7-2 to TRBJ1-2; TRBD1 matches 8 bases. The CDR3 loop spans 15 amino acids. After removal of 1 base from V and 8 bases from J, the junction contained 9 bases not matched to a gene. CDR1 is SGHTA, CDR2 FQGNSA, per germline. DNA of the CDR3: TGTGCCAGCAGCTTAGAAAGGACAGGGACTATGGGCTACACCTTC. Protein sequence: CASSLERTGTMGYTF.

CDR3 loop: CAISGATGEAFF. In nucleotides, the CDR3 is TGTGCCATCAGTGGGGCAACAGGGGAAGCTTTCTTT. The V call is TRBV10-3, the J call TRBJ1-1; tentative D call: TRBD1 (6 bases). Trimming removed 4 bases at V and 8 bases at J, with 11 bases between. The CDR3 loop spans 12 amino acids. The V gene's germline CDR1 is ENHRY and CDR2 SYGVKD.

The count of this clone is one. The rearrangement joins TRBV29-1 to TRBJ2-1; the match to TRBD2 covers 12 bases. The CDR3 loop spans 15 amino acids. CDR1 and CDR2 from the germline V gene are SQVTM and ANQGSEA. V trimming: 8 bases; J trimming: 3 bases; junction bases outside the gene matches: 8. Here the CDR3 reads CSLRLAGAYYNEQFF. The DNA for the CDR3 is TGCAGCCTAAGACTAGCGGGGGCGTACTACAATGAGCAGTTCTTC.

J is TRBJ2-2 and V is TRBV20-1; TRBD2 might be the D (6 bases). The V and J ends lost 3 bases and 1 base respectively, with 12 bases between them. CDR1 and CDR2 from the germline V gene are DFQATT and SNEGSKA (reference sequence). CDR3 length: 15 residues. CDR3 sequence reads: CSASLGGRNTGELFF. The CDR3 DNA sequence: TGCAGTGCTAGTCTCGGGGGAAGGAACACCGGGGAGCTGTTTTTT.

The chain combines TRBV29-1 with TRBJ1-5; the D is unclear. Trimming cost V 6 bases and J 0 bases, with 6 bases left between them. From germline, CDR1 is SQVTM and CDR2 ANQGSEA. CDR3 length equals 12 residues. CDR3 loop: CSVGSSNQPQHF. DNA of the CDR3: TGCAGCGTCGGCAGTAGCAATCAGCCCCAGCATTTT.

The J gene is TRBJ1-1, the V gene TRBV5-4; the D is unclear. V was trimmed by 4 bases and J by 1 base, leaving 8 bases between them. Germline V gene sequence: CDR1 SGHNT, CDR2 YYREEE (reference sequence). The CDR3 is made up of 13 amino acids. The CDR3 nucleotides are TGTGCCAGCAGCATTACAGAGAACACTGAAGCTTTCTTT. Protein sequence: CASSITENTEAFF.

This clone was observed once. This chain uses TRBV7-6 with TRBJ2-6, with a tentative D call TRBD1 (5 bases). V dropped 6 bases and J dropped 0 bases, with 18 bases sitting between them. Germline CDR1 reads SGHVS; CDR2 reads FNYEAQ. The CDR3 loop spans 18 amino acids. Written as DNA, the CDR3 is TGTGCCAGCAGTTGGGGCCTCAGTAAACGCTCTGGGGCCAACGTCCTGACTTTC. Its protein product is CASSWGLSKRSGANVLTF. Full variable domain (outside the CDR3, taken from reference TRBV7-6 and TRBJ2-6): GAGVSQSPRYKVTKRGQDVALRCDPISGHVSLYWYRQALGQGPEFLTYFNYEAQQDKSGLPNDRFSAERPEGSISTLTIQRTEQRDSAMYRCASSWGLSKRSGANVLTFGAGSRLTVL.